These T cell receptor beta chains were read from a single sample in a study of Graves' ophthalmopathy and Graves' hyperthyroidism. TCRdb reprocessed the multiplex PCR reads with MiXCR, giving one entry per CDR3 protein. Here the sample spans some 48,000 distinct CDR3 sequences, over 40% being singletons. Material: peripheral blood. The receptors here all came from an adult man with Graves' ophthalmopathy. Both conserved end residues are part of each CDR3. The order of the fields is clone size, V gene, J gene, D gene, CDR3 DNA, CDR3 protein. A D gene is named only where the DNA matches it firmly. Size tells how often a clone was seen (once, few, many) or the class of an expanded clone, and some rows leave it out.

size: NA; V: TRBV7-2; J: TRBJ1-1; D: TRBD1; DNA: TGTGCCAGCAGCTCCCAGCCGGGACAGCTTATGAACACTGAAGCTTTCTTT; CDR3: CASSSQPGQLMNTEAFF
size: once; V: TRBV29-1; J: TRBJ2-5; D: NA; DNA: TGCAGCGCATCCGGGGGCCAAGAGACCCAGTACTTC; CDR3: CSASGGQETQYF
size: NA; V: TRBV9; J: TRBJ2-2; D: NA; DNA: TGTGCCAGCAGCGTAGGACTTTCGAACACCGGGGAGCTGTTTTTT; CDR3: CASSVGLSNTGELFF
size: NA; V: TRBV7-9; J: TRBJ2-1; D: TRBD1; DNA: TGTGCCAGCAGCTCGGACAGGTTAAGGTCGGATGAGCAGTTCTTC; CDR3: CASSSDRLRSDEQFF
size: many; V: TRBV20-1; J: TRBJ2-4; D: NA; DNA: TGCAGTGCTGGAGGGGCAATCAAAAACATTCAGTACTTC; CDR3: CSAGGAIKNIQYF
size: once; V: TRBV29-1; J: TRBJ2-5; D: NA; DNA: TGCAGCGTTGAGGGACAAGGGTGGGAGACCCAGTACTTC; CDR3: CSVEGQGWETQYF
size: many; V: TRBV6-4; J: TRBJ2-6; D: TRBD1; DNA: TGTGCCATTCCGGGACAGGGCTTCTCTGGGGCCAACGTCCTGACTTTC; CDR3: CAIPGQGFSGANVLTF
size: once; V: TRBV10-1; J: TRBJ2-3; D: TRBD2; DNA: TGTGCCAGTAGGTCGGCGGGAGAAAACACGCAGTATTTT; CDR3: CASRSAGENTQYF
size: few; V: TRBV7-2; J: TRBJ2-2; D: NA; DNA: TGTGCCAGCAGCTTAGTCCAAAGAGCGGGCGGGGAGCTGTTTTTT; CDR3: CASSLVQRAGGELFF
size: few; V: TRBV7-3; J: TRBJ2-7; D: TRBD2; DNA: TGTGCCAGCAGCTTTGGCGGGGGCTACGAGCAGTACTTC; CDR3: CASSFGGGYEQYF
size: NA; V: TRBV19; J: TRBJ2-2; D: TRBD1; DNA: TGTGCCAGCCGGACAGGATACACCGGGGAGCTGTTTTTT; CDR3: CASRTGYTGELFF
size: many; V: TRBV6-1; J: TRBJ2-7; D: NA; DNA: TGTGCCAGCAGTGAAAGGTCGGGTGGGGCTGACGAGCAGTACTTC; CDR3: CASSERSGGADEQYF
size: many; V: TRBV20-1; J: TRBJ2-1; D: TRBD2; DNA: TGCAGTGCTAGAGCAGCGGCGGGGGTCAATGAGCAGTTCTTC; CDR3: CSARAAAGVNEQFF
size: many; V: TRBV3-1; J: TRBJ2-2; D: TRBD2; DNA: TGTGCCAGCAGCCAAGCAACGGGAGGGCCGAACACCGGGGAGCTGTTTTTT; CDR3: CASSQATGGPNTGELFF
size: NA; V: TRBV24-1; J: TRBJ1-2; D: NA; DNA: TGTGCCACCAGTGATCCTAAGCTCCCCTACACCTTC; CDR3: CATSDPKLPYTF
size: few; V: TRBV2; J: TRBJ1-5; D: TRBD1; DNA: TGTGCCAGCAGTGGGGGGACAGGGAAGCCCCAGCATTTT; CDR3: CASSGGTGKPQHF
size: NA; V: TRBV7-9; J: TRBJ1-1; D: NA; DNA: TGTGCCAGCAGCCAGACTTCCGGACGAGGGATGCGGACTGAAGCTTTCTTT; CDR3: CASSQTSGRGMRTEAFF
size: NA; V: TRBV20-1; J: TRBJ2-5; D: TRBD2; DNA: TGCAGTGCTAGAGGACTAGCGGGCGCGAACACCGGGGAGACCCAGTACTTC; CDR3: CSARGLAGANTGETQYF
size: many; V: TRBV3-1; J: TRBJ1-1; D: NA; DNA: TGTGCCAGCAGCCTACGGGGGGGCCGTATGAACACTGAAGCTTTCTTT; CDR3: CASSLRGGRMNTEAFF
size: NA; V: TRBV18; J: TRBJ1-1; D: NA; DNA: TGTGCCAGCTACGCCCCCTTTCCGAACACTGAAGCTTTCTTT; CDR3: CASYAPFPNTEAFF
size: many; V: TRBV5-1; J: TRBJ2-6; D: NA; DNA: TGCGCCAGCAGCTTGGAGGGCTCTGGGGCCAACGTCCTGACTTTC; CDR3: CASSLEGSGANVLTF
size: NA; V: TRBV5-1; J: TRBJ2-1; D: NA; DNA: TGCGCCAGCAGCTTTAGTAGCGAGAGTCTTGATGGGCAGTTCTTC; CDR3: CASSFSSESLDGQFF
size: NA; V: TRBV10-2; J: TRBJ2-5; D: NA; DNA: TGCGCCAGCAGTCAATGGGGACGGGCGGAGACCCAGTACTTC; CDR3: CASSQWGRAETQYF
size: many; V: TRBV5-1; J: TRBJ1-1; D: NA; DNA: TGCGCCAGCAGCTTGGACAGAAGAACTGAAGCTTTCTTT; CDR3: CASSLDRRTEAFF
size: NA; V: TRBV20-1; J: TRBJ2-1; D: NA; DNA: TGCAGTGCAAGGGTTCCTAGCAAAGGAGTTGAGCAGTTCTTC; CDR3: CSARVPSKGVEQFF
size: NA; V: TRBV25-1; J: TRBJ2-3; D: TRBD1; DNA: TGTGCCAGCAGTGGATCTCGGACAGGGGTCCCAGATACGCAGTATTTT; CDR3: CASSGSRTGVPDTQYF
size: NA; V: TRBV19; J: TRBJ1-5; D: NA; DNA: TGTGCCAGTACGGTCGGAAATAGCAATCAGCCCCAGCATTTT; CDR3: CASTVGNSNQPQHF
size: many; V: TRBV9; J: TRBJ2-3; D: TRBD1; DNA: TGTGCCAGCAGCTCCCACAGGGGCCCCGAGGATACGCAGTATTTT; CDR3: CASSSHRGPEDTQYF
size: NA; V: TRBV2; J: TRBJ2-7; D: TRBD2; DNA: TGTGCCAGCAGACTGGGACTAGCGGGAGGGGGAAACGAGCAGTACTTC; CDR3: CASRLGLAGGGNEQYF
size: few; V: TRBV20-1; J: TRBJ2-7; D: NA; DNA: TGCAGTGCTAGAGGTGGCGTCGAGCGGGACGAGCAGTACTTC; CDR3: CSARGGVERDEQYF
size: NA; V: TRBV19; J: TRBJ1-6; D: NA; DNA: TGTGCCAGTAGTATGGGTCAGTACATCCTCTTT; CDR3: CASSMGQYILF
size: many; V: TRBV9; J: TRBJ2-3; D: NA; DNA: TGTGCCAGCAGCGTAGAAGGGGGGGGGCCTGATACGCAGTATTTT; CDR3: CASSVEGGGPDTQYF
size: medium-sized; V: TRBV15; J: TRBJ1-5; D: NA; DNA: TGTGCCACCAGCAGAGATAGGTGGGGGGCTGATCAGCCCCAGCATTTT; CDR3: CATSRDRWGADQPQHF
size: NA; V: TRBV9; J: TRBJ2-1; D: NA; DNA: TGTGCCACCCGAGGGAGCGGTGCCTACAATGAGCAGTTCTTC; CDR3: CATRGSGAYNEQFF
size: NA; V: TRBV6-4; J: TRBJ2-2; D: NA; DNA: TGTGCCGGTACACCGAACACCGGGGAGCTGTTCTTT; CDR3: CAGTPNTGELFF
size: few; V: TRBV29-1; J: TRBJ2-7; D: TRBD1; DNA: TGCAGCGTTGAATCGTCACAGGGGAACGAGCAGTACTTC; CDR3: CSVESSQGNEQYF
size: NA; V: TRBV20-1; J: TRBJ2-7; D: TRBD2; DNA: TGCAGTGCCCTAGCGGGAGACTACGAGCAGTACTTC; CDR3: CSALAGDYEQYF
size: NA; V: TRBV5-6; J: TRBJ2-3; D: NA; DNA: TGTGCCAGCAGCTCGGGCAGGGTCGGCACAGGTACGCAGTATTTT; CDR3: CASSSGRVGTGTQYF
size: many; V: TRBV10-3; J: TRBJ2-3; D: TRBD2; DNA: TGTGCCTCCTACGGAGGGGAACTAGCGGGGCCCACAGATACGCAGTATTTT; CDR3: CASYGGELAGPTDTQYF
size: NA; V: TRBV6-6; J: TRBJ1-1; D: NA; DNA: TGTGCCAGCAGTCGATACAGGGTGAACACTGAAGCTTTCTTT; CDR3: CASSRYRVNTEAFF
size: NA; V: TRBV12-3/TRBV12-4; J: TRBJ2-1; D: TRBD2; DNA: TGTGCCAGCAGTTTATGGACTAGCGGGAGCGATGAGCAGTTCTTC; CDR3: CASSLWTSGSDEQFF
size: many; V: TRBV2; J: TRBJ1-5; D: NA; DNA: TGTGCCAGCAGAGACCAGCAAGGTGGCAATCAGCCCCAGCATTTT; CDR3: CASRDQQGGNQPQHF
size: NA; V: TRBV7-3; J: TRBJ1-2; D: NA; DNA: TGTGCCAGCAGCTTAGGCCCGGGAGGATTCTATGGCTACACCTTC; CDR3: CASSLGPGGFYGYTF
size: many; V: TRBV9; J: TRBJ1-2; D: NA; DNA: TGTGCCAGCAGCGCCGCCTATGGAGGAGGCTACACCTTC; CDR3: CASSAAYGGGYTF
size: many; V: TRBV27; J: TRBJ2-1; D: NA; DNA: TGTGCCAGCAATCCGTGGACTCCCTACAATGAGCAGTTCTTC; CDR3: CASNPWTPYNEQFF
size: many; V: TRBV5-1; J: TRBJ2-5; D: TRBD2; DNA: TGCGCCAGCAGCTTTACTAGCGGGGCGGCGGAGACCCAGTACTTC; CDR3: CASSFTSGAAETQYF
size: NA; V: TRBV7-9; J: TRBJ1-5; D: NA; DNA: TGTGCCAGCAGCTCTCTGGGTAGCAATCAGCCCCAGCATTTT; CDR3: CASSSLGSNQPQHF
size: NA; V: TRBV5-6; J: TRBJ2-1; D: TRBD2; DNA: TGTGCCAGCAGCCCTTGCGGGGGGGGAACGAATGAGCAGTTCTTC; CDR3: CASSPCGGGTNEQFF
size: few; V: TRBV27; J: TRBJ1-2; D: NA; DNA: TGTGCCAGCAGGCGGGGGGGGGCGGGCTATGGCTACACCTTC; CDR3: CASRRGGAGYGYTF
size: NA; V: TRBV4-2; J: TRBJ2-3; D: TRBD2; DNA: TGTGCCGCTTCGGGACTAGCGGAAACAGATACGCAGTATTTT; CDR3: CAASGLAETDTQYF
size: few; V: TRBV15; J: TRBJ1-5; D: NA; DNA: TGTGCCACCAGCAGAGATTTTAGAGGGAGGCAGCCCCAGCATTTT; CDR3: CATSRDFRGRQPQHF
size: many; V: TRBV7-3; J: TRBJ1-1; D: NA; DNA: TGTGCCAGCAGCCTTACGGGGGGGATGAACACTGAAGCTTTCTTT; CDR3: CASSLTGGMNTEAFF
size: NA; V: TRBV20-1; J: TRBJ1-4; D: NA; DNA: TGCAGTGCTAGTCATCGAGCCGCGAGCAGCTCCTACAATGAAAAACTGTTTTTT; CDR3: CSASHRAASSSYNEKLFF